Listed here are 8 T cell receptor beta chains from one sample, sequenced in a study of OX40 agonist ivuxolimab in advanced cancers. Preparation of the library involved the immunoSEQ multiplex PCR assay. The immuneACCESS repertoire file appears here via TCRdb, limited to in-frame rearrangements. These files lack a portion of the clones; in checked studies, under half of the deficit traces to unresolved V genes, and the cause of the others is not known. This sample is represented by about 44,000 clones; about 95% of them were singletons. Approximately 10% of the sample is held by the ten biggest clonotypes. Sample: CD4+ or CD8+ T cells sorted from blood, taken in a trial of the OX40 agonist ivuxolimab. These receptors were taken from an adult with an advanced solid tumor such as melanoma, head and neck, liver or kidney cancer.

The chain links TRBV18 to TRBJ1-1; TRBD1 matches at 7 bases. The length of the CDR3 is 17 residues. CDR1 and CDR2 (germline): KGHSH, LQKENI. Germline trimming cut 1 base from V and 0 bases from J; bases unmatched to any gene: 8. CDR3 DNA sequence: TGTGCCAGCTCACCACGGCCAGGGGGGCGTATGAACACTGAAGCTTTCTTT. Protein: CASSPRPGGRMNTEAFF.

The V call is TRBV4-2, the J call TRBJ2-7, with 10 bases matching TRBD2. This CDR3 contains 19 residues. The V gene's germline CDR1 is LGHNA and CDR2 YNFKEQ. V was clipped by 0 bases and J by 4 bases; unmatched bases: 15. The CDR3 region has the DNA TGTGCCAGCAGCCAAGAGAATCAGGTTACTAGCGGGGAGGGATACGAGCAGTACTTC. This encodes CASSQENQVTSGEGYEQYF.

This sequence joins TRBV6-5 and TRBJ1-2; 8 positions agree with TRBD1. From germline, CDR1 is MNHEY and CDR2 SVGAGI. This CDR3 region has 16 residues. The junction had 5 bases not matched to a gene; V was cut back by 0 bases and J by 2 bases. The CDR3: CASSYSLDRENYGYTF. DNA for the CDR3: TGTGCCAGCAGTTACTCCCTGGACAGGGAAAACTATGGCTACACCTTC.

CDR3 in DNA: TGTGCCAGCAGCGCGGTCCCCGCCTCCTACGAGCAGTACTTC. This gives the protein CASSAVPASYEQYF. The chain links TRBV5-5 to TRBJ2-7; D is unclear. The CDR3 has 14 amino acids. Germline CDR1 and CDR2: SGHKS and YYEKEE (reference sequence). Deletions cut 4 bases from V and 0 bases from J, with 11 bases between. Variable domain in full (rest from reference TRBV5-5 and TRBJ2-7): DAGVTQSPTHLIKTRGQQVTLRCSPISGHKSVSWYQQVLGQGPQFIFQYYEKEERGRGNFPDRFSARQFPNYSSELNVNALLLGDSALYLCASSAVPASYEQYFGPGTRLTVT.

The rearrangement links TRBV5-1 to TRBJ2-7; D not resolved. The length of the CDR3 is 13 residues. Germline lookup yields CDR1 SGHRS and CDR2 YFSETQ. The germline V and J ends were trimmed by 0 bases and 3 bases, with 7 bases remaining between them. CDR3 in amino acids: CASSLARDYEQYF. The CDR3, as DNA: TGCGCCAGCAGCTTGGCCAGAGACTACGAGCAGTACTTC.

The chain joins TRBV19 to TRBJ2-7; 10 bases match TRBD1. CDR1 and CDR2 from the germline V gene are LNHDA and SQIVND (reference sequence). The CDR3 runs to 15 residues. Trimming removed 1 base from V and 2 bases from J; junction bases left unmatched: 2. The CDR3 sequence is CASSIGQGAAYEQYF. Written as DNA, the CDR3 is TGTGCCAGTAGTATAGGACAGGGGGCTGCCTACGAGCAGTACTTC.

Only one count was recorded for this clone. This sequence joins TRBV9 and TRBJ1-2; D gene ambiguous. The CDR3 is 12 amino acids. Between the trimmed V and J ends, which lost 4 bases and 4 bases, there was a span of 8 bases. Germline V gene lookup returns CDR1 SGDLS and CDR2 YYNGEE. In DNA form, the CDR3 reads TGTGCCAGCAGCACCCGGGGCTATGGCTACACCTTC. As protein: CASSTRGYGYTF.

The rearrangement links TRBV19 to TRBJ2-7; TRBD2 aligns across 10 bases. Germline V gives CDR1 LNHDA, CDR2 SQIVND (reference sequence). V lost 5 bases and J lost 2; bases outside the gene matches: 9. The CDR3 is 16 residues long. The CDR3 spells CASSAGVLAGTYEQYF. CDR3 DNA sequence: TGTGCCAGTAGTGCCGGTGTACTAGCGGGAACCTACGAGCAGTACTTC.